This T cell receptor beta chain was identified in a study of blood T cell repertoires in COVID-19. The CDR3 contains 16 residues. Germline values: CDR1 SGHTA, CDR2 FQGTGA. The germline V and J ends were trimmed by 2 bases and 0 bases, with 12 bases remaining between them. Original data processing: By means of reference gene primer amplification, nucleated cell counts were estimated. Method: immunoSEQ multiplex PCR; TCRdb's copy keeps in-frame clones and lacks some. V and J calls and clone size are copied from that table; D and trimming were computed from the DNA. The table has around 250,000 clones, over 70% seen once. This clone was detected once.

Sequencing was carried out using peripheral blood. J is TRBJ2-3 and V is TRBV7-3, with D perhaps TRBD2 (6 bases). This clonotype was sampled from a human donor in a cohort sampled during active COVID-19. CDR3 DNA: TGTGCCAGCAGCTTAGCCGGGACTGGGAGCACAGATACGCAGTATTTT. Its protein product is CASSLAGTGSTDTQYF.